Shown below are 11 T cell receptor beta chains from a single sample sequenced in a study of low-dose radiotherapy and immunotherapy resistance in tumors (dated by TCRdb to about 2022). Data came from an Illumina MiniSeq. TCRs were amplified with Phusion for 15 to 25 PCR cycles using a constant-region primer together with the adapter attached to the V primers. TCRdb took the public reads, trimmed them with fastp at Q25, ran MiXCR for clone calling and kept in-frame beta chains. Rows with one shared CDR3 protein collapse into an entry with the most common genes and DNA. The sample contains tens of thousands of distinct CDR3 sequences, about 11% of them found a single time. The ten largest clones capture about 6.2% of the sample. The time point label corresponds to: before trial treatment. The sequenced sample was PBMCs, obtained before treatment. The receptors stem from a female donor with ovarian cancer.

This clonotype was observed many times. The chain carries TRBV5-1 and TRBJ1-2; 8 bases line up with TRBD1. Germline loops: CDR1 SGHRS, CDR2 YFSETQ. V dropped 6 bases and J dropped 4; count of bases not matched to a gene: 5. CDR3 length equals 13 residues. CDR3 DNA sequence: TGCGCCAGCACCGGACAGGGAGGCTATGGCTACACCTTC. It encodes CASTGQGGYGYTF. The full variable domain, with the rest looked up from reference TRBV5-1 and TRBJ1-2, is KAGVTQTPRYLIKTRGQQVTLSCSPISGHRSVSWYQQTPGQGLQFLFEYFSETQRNKGNFPGRFSGRQFSNSRSEMNVSTLELGDSALYLCASTGQGGYGYTFGSGTRLTVV.

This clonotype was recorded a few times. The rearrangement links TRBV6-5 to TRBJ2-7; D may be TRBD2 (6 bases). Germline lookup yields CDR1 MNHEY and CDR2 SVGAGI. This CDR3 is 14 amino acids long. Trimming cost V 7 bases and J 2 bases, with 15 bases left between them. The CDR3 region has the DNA TGTGCCAGCATGGTTGGCGGGGCCGCCTACGAGCAGTACTTC. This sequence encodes CASMVGGAAYEQYF.

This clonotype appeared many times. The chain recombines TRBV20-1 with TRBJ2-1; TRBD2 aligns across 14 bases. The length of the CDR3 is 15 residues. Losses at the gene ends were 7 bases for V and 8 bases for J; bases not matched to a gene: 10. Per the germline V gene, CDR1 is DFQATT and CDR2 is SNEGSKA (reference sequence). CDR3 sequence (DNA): TGCAGTGTCGACCCGGGACTAGCGGGAGCGGATGAGCAGTTCTTC. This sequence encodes CSVDPGLAGADEQFF.

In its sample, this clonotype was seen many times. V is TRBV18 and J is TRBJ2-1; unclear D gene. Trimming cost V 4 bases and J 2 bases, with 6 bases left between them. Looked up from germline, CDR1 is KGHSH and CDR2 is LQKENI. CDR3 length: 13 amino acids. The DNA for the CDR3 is TGTGCCAGCTCACGCGGACCCTACAATGAGCAGTTCTTC. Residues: CASSRGPYNEQFF. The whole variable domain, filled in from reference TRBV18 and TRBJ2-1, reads NAGVMQNPRHLVRRRGQEARLRCSPMKGHSHVYWYRQLPEEGLKFMVYLQKENIIDESGMPKERFSAEFPKEGPSILRIQQVVRGDSAAYFCASSRGPYNEQFFGPGTRLTVL.

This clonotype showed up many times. The CDR3, as DNA: TGCAGTGCTAGAGATGAGACTAGCGGGAGGGCCAGGATTGAGCAGTTCTTC. Amino acid sequence: CSARDETSGRARIEQFF. The chain combines TRBV20-1 with TRBJ2-1; TRBD2 matches 14 bases. The CDR3 extends over 17 amino acids. Germline CDR1 and CDR2: DFQATT and SNEGSKA (reference sequence). V lost 0 bases and J lost 9; bases outside the gene matches: 10.

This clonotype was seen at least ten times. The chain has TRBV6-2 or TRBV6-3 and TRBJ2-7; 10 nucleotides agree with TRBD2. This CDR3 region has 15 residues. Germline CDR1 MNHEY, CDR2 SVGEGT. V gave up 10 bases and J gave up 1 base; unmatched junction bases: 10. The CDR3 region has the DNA TGTGCCACCTTTCAAGCGGGAGGGTTATCCTACGAGCAGTACTTC. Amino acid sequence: CATFQAGGLSYEQYF.

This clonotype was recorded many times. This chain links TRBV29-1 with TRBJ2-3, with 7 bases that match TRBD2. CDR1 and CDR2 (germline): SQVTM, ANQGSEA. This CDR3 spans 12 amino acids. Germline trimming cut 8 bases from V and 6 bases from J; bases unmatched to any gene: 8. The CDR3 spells CSFGGGSDTQYF. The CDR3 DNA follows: TGCAGCTTTGGCGGCGGGAGCGATACGCAGTATTTT.

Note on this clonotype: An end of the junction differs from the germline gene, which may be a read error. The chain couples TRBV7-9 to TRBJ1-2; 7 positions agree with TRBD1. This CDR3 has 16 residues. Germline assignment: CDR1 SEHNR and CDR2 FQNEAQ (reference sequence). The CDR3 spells CASTQGGTGANFGYTF. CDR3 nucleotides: TGTGCCAGCACCCAGGGGGGAACAGGGGCTAACTTTGGCTACACCTTC.

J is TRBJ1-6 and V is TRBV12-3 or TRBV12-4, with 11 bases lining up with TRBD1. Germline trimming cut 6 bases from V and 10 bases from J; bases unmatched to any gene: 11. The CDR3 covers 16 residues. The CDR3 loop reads CASRPGQGVQGSPLHF. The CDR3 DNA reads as TGTGCCAGCAGGCCGGGACAGGGGGTCCAGGGATCACCCCTCCACTTT.

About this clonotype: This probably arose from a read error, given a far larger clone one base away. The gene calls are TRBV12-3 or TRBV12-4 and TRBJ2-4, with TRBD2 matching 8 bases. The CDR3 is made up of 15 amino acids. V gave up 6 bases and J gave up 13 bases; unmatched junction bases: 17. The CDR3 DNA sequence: TGTGCCAGCAGGTCACTAGCGGTTACCTACAATGAGCAGTACTTC. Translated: CASRSLAVTYNEQYF.

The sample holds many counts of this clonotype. CDR3 protein: CASSLALPKGGETQYF. CDR3 coding DNA: TGTGCCAGCAGCTTAGCGCTTCCAAAAGGGGGGGAGACCCAGTACTTC. This sequence joins TRBV7-2 and TRBJ2-5; tentatively, D is TRBD1 or TRBD2 (6 bases each). V was clipped by 0 bases and J by 5 bases, with 16 bases between them. Germline-derived CDR1 and CDR2 are SGHTA and FQGNSA. CDR3 length: 16 amino acids.